This T cell receptor (beta chain) was captured in a study of blood T cell repertoires in COVID-19. Study-level information: COVID-19 samples, acute and convalescent, were from the United States, Italy and Spain.

Ages ranged from about 18 to 89 years, with residence in around 24 US areas. Which cohort a participant joined came from the clinical history participants gave. This CDR3 comprises 14 residues. CDR1 SGHAT and CDR2 FQDESV come from the germline V gene (reference sequence). Trimming took 5 bases from V and 2 from J; bases not matched to a gene: 5. As handled by the study authors: Reference gene primer amplification gave estimated nucleated cell counts. Generated by immunoSEQ multiplex PCR, the TCRdb table keeps only in-frame clones and is missing some. The V and J calls and the clone size are those of that table, but D and trimming were determined from the DNA. The data contain approximately 220,000 clones, approximately 80% of them singletons.

The TCR comes from a woman between 40 and 55 years old with acute COVID-19. Sequencing was carried out using PBMCs or T cells enriched from blood (not recorded which). J is TRBJ2-5 and V is TRBV11-1, with 7 bases lining up with TRBD1. Written as DNA, the CDR3 is TGTGCCAGCAGCAAAGACAGGGTACAAGAGACCCAGTACTTC. Translating gives CASSKDRVQETQYF.